The 22 T cell receptor beta chains below come from one sample, sequenced in a study of T cell changes during pregnancy in multiple sclerosis. Assay used: immunoSEQ multiplex PCR; TCRdb lists only in-frame clones, some missing. The sample yields 90,000 to 130,000 clones, more than 85% seen once. Material: peripheral blood, obtained in the third trimester of pregnancy. All receptors come from a female donor with multiple sclerosis, enrolled in a pregnancy study.

J is TRBJ1-1 and V is TRBV18; the D gene is possibly TRBD1 (5 bases). Germline values: CDR1 KGHSH, CDR2 LQKENI. This CDR3 has 16 residues. V was pared by 1 base and J by 1 base, with 13 bases between. In DNA form, the CDR3 reads TGTGCCAGCTCACCACGGCGGGACCCGGGGAACACTGAAGCTTTCTTT. As protein: CASSPRRDPGNTEAFF.

The rearrangement uses TRBV28 and TRBJ1-1, with 10 nucleotides matching TRBD1. In germline, CDR1 is MDHEN, CDR2 SYDVKM. This CDR3 is 19 amino acids long. V was clipped by 6 bases and J by 11 bases; unmatched bases: 27. The CDR3 here is CASRRFGDGDRGSPPGAFF. The CDR3 DNA sequence: TGTGCCAGCAGGAGATTTGGAGATGGGGACAGGGGAAGCCCGCCAGGGGCTTTCTTT.

V gene TRBV14 combines with J gene TRBJ1-2; D might be TRBD1 (5 bases). V was shortened by 0 bases and J by 4 bases, with 6 bases between the two germline ends. This CDR3 region has 13 residues. CDR1 is SGHDN, CDR2 FVKESK, per germline. The chain's CDR3 is CASSQDRAYGYTF. DNA of the CDR3: TGTGCCAGCAGCCAAGACAGGGCCTATGGCTACACCTTC.

This clone has just a few counts. The chain couples TRBV30 to TRBJ2-7; D possibly corresponds to TRBD1 (6 bases). The germline V gene encodes CDR1 GTSNPN and CDR2 SVGIG (reference sequence). The CDR3 length is 17 residues. V was cut by 3 bases and J by 0 bases, with 21 bases left in between. CDR3 loop: CAWRHSYGTQDSYEQYF. The CDR3 coding sequence is TGTGCCTGGAGGCACTCCTACGGGACACAGGACTCCTACGAGCAGTACTTC.

This chain connects TRBV6-1 to TRBJ1-2, with a weak D call TRBD1 (6 bases). CDR3 size: 13 residues. The V gene lost 7 bases and the J gene lost 4 bases, with 13 bases spanning the gap. Germline CDR1 MNHNS, CDR2 SASEGT. This CDR3 reads CASNRQEGYGYTF. CDR3 nucleotide sequence: TGTGCCAGCAACCGACAGGAAGGCTATGGCTACACCTTC.

The CDR3 nucleotides are TGTGCCAGCAGGGGAGGGGGACAGCAGTACTTC. Residues: CASRGGGQQYF. The chain is built from TRBV11-2 and TRBJ2-7; D possibly corresponds to TRBD2 (7 bases). Deletions cut 6 bases from V and 8 bases from J, with 11 bases between. This CDR3 region has 11 residues. CDR1 SGHAT and CDR2 FQNNGV come from the germline V gene. Looking up the rest from reference TRBV11-2 and TRBJ2-7 gives the full variable domain: EAGVAQSPRYKIIEKRQSVAFWCNPISGHATLYWYQQILGQGPKLLIQFQNNGVVDDSQLPKDRFSAERLKGVDSTLKIQPAKLEDSAVYLCASRGGGQQYFGPGTRLTVT.

This chain links TRBV9 with TRBJ2-1; 7 bases agree with TRBD2. The CDR3 spans 15 residues. The germline CDR1 and CDR2 sequences are SGDLS and YYNGEE. The V and J ends lost 4 bases and 6 bases, in that order; junction bases with no gene match: 10. The chain's CDR3 is CASSFGLGGINEQFF. The CDR3 DNA follows: TGTGCCAGCAGCTTCGGACTAGGTGGAATCAATGAGCAGTTCTTC.

V is TRBV15 and J is TRBJ1-1, with TRBD1 as a possible D gene (6 bases). Deletions cut 1 base from V and 4 bases from J, with 10 bases between. The V gene's germline CDR1 is LNHNV and CDR2 YYDKDF (reference sequence). The CDR3 is 14 amino acids. Written as DNA, the CDR3 is TGTGCCACCAGCAGAGTTCCAGGGGTCACTGAAGCTTTCTTT. Protein: CATSRVPGVTEAFF. Looking up the rest from reference TRBV15 and TRBJ1-1 gives the full variable domain: DAMVIQNPRYQVTQFGKPVTLSCSQTLNHNVMYWYQQKSSQAPKLLFHYYDKDFNNEADTPDNFQSRRPNTSFCFLDIRSPGLGDTAMYLCATSRVPGVTEAFFGQGTRLTVV.

The chain joins TRBV7-3 to TRBJ2-3, with TRBD2 as a possible D gene (6 bases). This CDR3 spans 15 amino acids. Trimming took off 5 bases at V and 6 bases at J, with 18 bases between the two ends. Germline assignment: CDR1 SGHTA and CDR2 FQGTGA. This CDR3 is CASSRGTPYTDTQYF. DNA for the CDR3: TGTGCCAGCAGCCGAGGGACTCCTTACACGGATACGCAGTATTTT. The full variable domain, with the rest looked up from reference TRBV7-3 and TRBJ2-3, is GAGVSQTPSNKVTEKGKYVELRCDPISGHTALYWYRQSLGQGPEFLIYFQGTGAADDSGLPNDRFFAVRPEGSVSTLKIQRTERGDSAVYLCASSRGTPYTDTQYFGPGTRLTVL.

The chain has TRBV12-5 and TRBJ2-1; 8 bases match TRBD2. CDR1 is LGHNT, CDR2 FRNRAP, per germline. The CDR3 covers 16 residues. Losses at the gene ends were 6 bases for V and 5 bases for J; bases not matched to a gene: 12. The CDR3: CASGRIAGRGDNEQFF. Written as DNA, the CDR3 is TGTGCTAGTGGCCGAATAGCGGGAAGGGGGGACAATGAGCAGTTCTTC. Based on the CDR3 plus reference TRBV12-5 and TRBJ2-1, the full variable domain is DARVTQTPRHKVTEMGQEVTMRCQPILGHNTVFWYRQTMMQGLELLAYFRNRAPLDDSGMPKDRFSAEMPDATLATLKIQPSEPRDSAVYFCASGRIAGRGDNEQFFGPGTRLTVL.

This clone has a single count. This chain joins TRBV19 and TRBJ1-2, with a tentative D call TRBD1 (6 bases). The CDR3 spans 12 residues. The V and J ends lost 5 bases and 8 bases respectively, with 12 bases between them. Germline assignment: CDR1 LNHDA and CDR2 SQIVND (reference sequence). CDR3 sequence: CASSFTGYGYTF. The CDR3 DNA is TGTGCCAGTAGTTTCACAGGGTACGGCTACACCTTC. The entire variable domain, with the rest obtained from reference TRBV19 and TRBJ1-2, is as follows: DGGITQSPKYLFRKEGQNVTLSCEQNLNHDAMYWYRQDPGQGLRLIYYSQIVNDFQKGDIAEGYSVSREKKESFPLTVTSAQKNPTAFYLCASSFTGYGYTFGSGTRLTVV.

The chain employs TRBV4-1 and TRBJ2-7; 9 nucleotides match TRBD1. The CDR3 length is 16 residues. V shed 5 bases, J shed 3 bases, and the junction held 11 bases outside the gene matches. Germline CDR1 is MGHRA and CDR2 is YSYEKL. Here the CDR3 DNA reads TGCGCCAGCAGCTCCCGCCACCGGGGACAGGGCTACGAGCAGTACTTC. Translated: CASSSRHRGQGYEQYF.

This clone was seen once. As DNA, the CDR3 is TGTGCCAGCAGCGCCGACAGTTATAATGAAAAACTGTTTTTT. Its translation is CASSADSYNEKLFF. The chain is built from TRBV9 and TRBJ1-4; a weak D match, TRBD1 (5 bases). Germline CDR1 SGDLS, CDR2 YYNGEE. The CDR3 runs 14 residues. Trimming removed 3 bases at V and 4 bases at J, with 10 bases between.

V is TRBV7-9 and J is TRBJ2-1; 8 bases are shared with TRBD1. V shed 2 bases and J 3 bases; nucleotides not matched to a gene: 6. Germline assignment: CDR1 SEHNR and CDR2 FQNEAQ (reference sequence). CDR3 length equals 16 residues. This chain's CDR3 is CASSLSGTGHYNEQFF. For the CDR3, the DNA is TGTGCCAGCAGCTTATCAGGGACAGGCCACTACAATGAGCAGTTCTTC.

The count of this clone is one. A read error may account for a junction end that differs from germline. V is TRBV27 and J is TRBJ2-1, with TRBD2 matching over 7 bases. Germline loops: CDR1 MNHEY, CDR2 SMNVEV (reference sequence). This CDR3 contains 12 residues. The CDR3 nucleotides are TGTGCCAGCAGTTTATGGCGGGAGCGAGAAGTCTTC. It is translated as CASSLWREREVF.

The chain recombines TRBV29-1 with TRBJ1-1; weak D call: TRBD1 (5 bases). CDR3 length: 15 residues. In germline, CDR1 is SQVTM, CDR2 ANQGSEA. The V end lost 4 bases, the J end lost 1 base, and 16 bases lay between the germline ends. CDR3: CSVVGVQGSNTEAFF. In nucleotides, the CDR3 is TGCAGCGTTGTAGGGGTCCAGGGCTCGAACACTGAAGCTTTCTTT. The full variable domain, its missing parts supplied by reference TRBV29-1 and TRBJ1-1, is SAVISQKPSRDICQRGTSLTIQCQVDSQVTMMFWYRQQPGQSLTLIATANQGSEATYESGFVIDKFPISRPNLTFSTLTVSNMSPEDSSIYLCSVVGVQGSNTEAFFGQGTRLTVV.

The rearrangement uses TRBV9 and TRBJ2-5; tentative D call: TRBD2 (7 bases). Per the germline V gene, CDR1 is SGDLS and CDR2 is YYNGEE. CDR3 length: 18 residues. Trimming left V 2 bases short and J 4 bases short, with 24 bases between. The DNA of the CDR3 is TGTGCCAGCAGCGTTGGAGGGAGGGGTTGGGGGCCAAGAGAGACCCAGTACTTC. This gives the protein CASSVGGRGWGPRETQYF. The variable domain in full, with the rest retrieved from reference TRBV9 and TRBJ2-5, is DSGVTQTPKHLITATGQRVTLRCSPRSGDLSVYWYQQSLDQGLQFLIQYYNGEERAKGNILERFSAQQFPDLHSELNLSSLELGDSALYFCASSVGGRGWGPRETQYFGPGTRLLVL.

The chain links TRBV6-6 to TRBJ2-6; D is unresolved. The CDR3 has 15 amino acids. Germline V gives CDR1 MNHNY, CDR2 SVGAGI (reference sequence). Trimming cost V 6 bases and J 0 bases, with 9 bases left between them. This chain's CDR3 is CASSKQSSGANVLTF. In nucleotides, the CDR3 is TGTGCCAGCAGCAAACAGAGCTCTGGGGCCAACGTCCTGACTTTC.

The chain uses TRBV19 and TRBJ1-2; no reliable D call. The germline CDR1 and CDR2 sequences are LNHDA and SQIVND (reference sequence). The CDR3 loop spans 15 amino acids. V lost 1 base, J lost 6 bases, and 15 bases lay in between. The chain's CDR3 is CASSIVSPPSDGYTF. CDR3 bases: TGTGCCAGTAGTATAGTGTCTCCCCCGTCGGATGGCTACACCTTC.

This chain uses TRBV7-9 with TRBJ2-1, with 12 bases lining up with TRBD2. The junction had 4 bases not matched to a gene; V was cut back by 3 bases and J by 7 bases. The CDR3 runs to 15 residues. Germline V gene data show CDR1 as SEHNR and CDR2 as FQNEAQ (reference sequence). This chain's CDR3 is CASSLLAGGLNEQFF. For the CDR3, the DNA is TGTGCCAGCAGCTTGCTAGCGGGGGGGTTGAATGAGCAGTTCTTC.

There are a few counts of this clone. This chain connects TRBV27 to TRBJ2-7; 7 positions agree with TRBD1. The ends lost 5 bases at V and 1 base at J; junction bases unmatched: 8. The CDR3 runs 15 residues. Germline V gene lookup returns CDR1 MNHEY and CDR2 SMNVEV (reference sequence). This CDR3 is CASSTDRAPSYEQYF. The CDR3 coding sequence is TGTGCCAGCAGTACCGACAGGGCTCCGTCCTACGAGCAGTACTTC.

This chain links TRBV15 with TRBJ2-3; TRBD2 matches at 9 bases. V lost 6 bases to trimming and J lost 2 bases; unmatched junction nucleotides: 3. Looked up from germline, CDR1 is LNHNV and CDR2 is YYDKDF (reference sequence). CDR3 length: 14 amino acids. CDR3 nucleotide sequence: TGTGCCACCAGGCCTAGCGGGGTCACAGATACGCAGTATTTT. It specifies CATRPSGVTDTQYF.